The table lists the clone carrying this T cell receptor beta chain with a few counts. The antigen is unknown. This specimen belongs to a study of molecular identifiers for immune sequencing clone quantification. Study findings and constraints: Clones carrying above 20 RNA copies accounted for over 98% of effector molecules, under 1% in naive cells.

The authors sorted naive CD8 T cells as CD8+CD4-CCR7+CD45RA+. The V gene end was trimmed by 5 bases and the J gene end by 4 bases; junction bases not matched to a gene: 5. The CDR3 runs 14 residues. Per germline, CDR1 PRHDT and CDR2 FYEKMQ (reference sequence). Library preparation followed earlier protocols using designated TCR primers. One entry per CDR3 protein, called by TCRdb with MiXCR from the PCR reads. The sample holds under 800,000 distinct CDR3 sequences, around 25% seen once. Material for sequencing was naive CD8+ T cells from blood, with Jurkat cell RNA spiked in. The subset was: FACS-sorted CD8+CD4-CCR7+CD45RA+ naive T cells. The chain couples TRBV13 to TRBJ2-1, with 7 nucleotides matching TRBD1. This TCR was recovered from a human donor in good health. Some libraries in this study had Jurkat cell RNA spiked in. The CDR3 sequence is CASSAQGQYNEQFF. CDR3 DNA sequence: TGTGCCAGCAGCGCGCAGGGACAGTACAATGAGCAGTTCTTC. Combining the CDR3 with reference TRBV13 and TRBJ2-1 gives the whole variable domain AAGVIQSPRHLIKEKRETATLKCYPIPRHDTVYWYQQGPGQDPQFLISFYEKMQSDKGSIPDRFSAQQFSDYHSELNMSSLELGDSALYFCASSAQGQYNEQFFGPGTRLTVL.